What follows describes a single TCR beta chain. Its antigen is unknown. Data came from immunoSEQ multiplex PCR; TCRdb stores just in-frame clones and leaves some out. This sample carries 150,000 or so clones, 89% of them seen once, and the ten largest clones take 5.5% to 7%. V lost 3 bases and J 4 bases, leaving 9 bases between the germline ends. The CDR3 has 13 residues. From germline, CDR1 is SGHNT and CDR2 YENEEA. This specimen comes from a study of T cell responses to AZD1222 COVID-19 vaccine. Study-wide points: Donors skewed white British and female; clonal diversity was possibly underestimated. Spike-specific TCR breadth rose after two AZD1222 doses, and depth rose as well.

The V gene is TRBV11-3, the J gene TRBJ1-2; D gene uncertain. The sequencing here drew on peripheral blood, taken on day 0 of AZD1222 vaccination. This receptor was obtained from an adult in good health. The CDR3 sequence is CASSFHSGYGYTF. The CDR3 DNA reads as TGTGCCAGCAGCTTCCACTCGGGCTATGGCTACACCTTC. The full variable domain, in which reference TRBV11-3 and TRBJ1-2 provide the parts outside the CDR3, is EAGVVQSPRYKIIEKKQPVAFWCNPISGHNTLYWYLQNLGQGPELLIRYENEEAVDDSQLPKDRFSAERLKGVDSTLKIQPAELGDSAVYLCASSFHSGYGYTFGSGTRLTVV.